This T cell receptor (beta chain) was obtained from a study of T cell responses to AZD1222 COVID-19 vaccine. General study points: Donors in the cohort were predominantly white British and more often female, and clonal diversity was possibly underestimated.

Germline V gene sequence: CDR1 SGHTS, CDR2 YDEGEE. V trimming: 1 base; J trimming: 0 bases; junction bases outside the gene matches: 4. The length of the CDR3 is 15 residues. This clone was counted between two and nine times. Antigen specificity is unknown. Repertoires were generated with immunoSEQ multiplex PCR, while TCRdb's copy carries only in-frame clones and drops some. This table holds more than 70,000 clones, roughly 87% found once. The sample was peripheral blood, taken on day 0 of MenACWY control vaccination. The TCR sequence derives from an adult in good health. This rearrangement joins TRBV5-8 to TRBJ2-7, with 7 bases matching TRBD1. The DNA for the CDR3 is TGTGCCAGCAGCTTGCGGACAGGAATCTCCTACGAGCAGTACTTC. It translates to CASSLRTGISYEQYF.